What follows are 7 T cell receptor beta chains derived from one specimen sequenced in a study of T cells in pancreatic ductal adenocarcinoma. The selected patients with pancreatic ductal adenocarcinoma had surgery but no neoadjuvant therapy. Profiled with immunoSEQ multiplex PCR; TCRdb holds only in-frame clones, not every one. The repertoire holds around 9,000 clones, with 67% as singletons. Source material: pancreatic tumor tissue. Receptor source: a human donor with pancreatic ductal adenocarcinoma.

The chain uses TRBV2 and TRBJ2-7; D might be TRBD1 (5 bases). The V end was cut by 6 bases, the J end by 5 bases, with 11 bases between. CDR1 is SNHLY and CDR2 is FYNNEI in the germline V gene. This CDR3 contains 12 residues. CDR3 region: CASSQVGDEQYF. For the CDR3, the DNA is TGTGCCAGCAGCCAAGTAGGGGACGAGCAGTACTTC.

The chain carries TRBV7-9 and TRBJ1-1; 8 bases agree with TRBD1. Trimming at V came to 5 bases and at J to 3 bases, leaving 11 bases not matched to a gene. This CDR3 comprises 16 residues. CDR1 and CDR2 (germline): SEHNR, FQNEAQ (reference sequence). CDR3: CASSPKTGVRDTEAFF. The CDR3 DNA sequence: TGTGCCAGCAGCCCAAAGACAGGGGTAAGGGACACTGAAGCTTTCTTT.

The rearrangement uses TRBV7-2 and TRBJ2-5; weak D call: TRBD2 (6 bases). In germline, CDR1 is SGHTA, CDR2 FQGNSA. V lost 5 bases and J lost 7, with 14 bases in between. This CDR3 comprises 13 residues. CDR3 nucleotide sequence: TGTGCCAGCAGCCACCCGGGGCGGGGGACCCAGTACTTC. It encodes CASSHPGRGTQYF.

V gene TRBV18 combines with J gene TRBJ2-5, with D uncertain. CDR1 and CDR2 from the germline V gene are KGHSH and LQKENI. Trimming stripped 3 bases from V and 5 bases from J, with 7 bases between. The length of the CDR3 is 12 residues. The DNA of the CDR3 is TGTGCCAGCTCACCGGCCCGGGAGACCCAGTACTTC. It encodes CASSPARETQYF.

The chain carries TRBV6-1 and TRBJ2-3, with D perhaps matching TRBD1 (6 bases). The CDR3 runs 14 residues. V was shortened by 6 bases and J by 0 bases, with 10 bases between the two germline ends. Looked up from germline, CDR1 is MNHNS and CDR2 is SASEGT. CDR3 coding DNA: TGTGCCAGCAGCCAGGACAGTAGCACAGATACGCAGTATTTT. Translating it yields CASSQDSSTDTQYF.

The chain combines TRBV19 with TRBJ2-2; TRBD2 matches 8 bases. V lost 5 bases, J lost 7 bases, and 9 bases stayed unmatched. This CDR3 spans 15 amino acids. Germline values: CDR1 LNHDA, CDR2 SQIVND (reference sequence). CDR3 in DNA: TGTGCCAGTAGTGTCGGGACTAGGGTTGTCGGGGAGCTGTTTTTT. Amino acid sequence: CASSVGTRVVGELFF.

The chain couples TRBV2 to TRBJ2-5, with D possibly matching TRBD1 (5 bases). This CDR3 is built from 12 residues. The ends were cut back, 6 bases at V and 2 bases at J, with 7 bases in the middle. Germline V gene data show CDR1 as SNHLY and CDR2 as FYNNEI. CDR3 nucleotide sequence: TGTGCCAGCAGCAAGGGGCAAGAGACCCAGTACTTC. This encodes CASSKGQETQYF.